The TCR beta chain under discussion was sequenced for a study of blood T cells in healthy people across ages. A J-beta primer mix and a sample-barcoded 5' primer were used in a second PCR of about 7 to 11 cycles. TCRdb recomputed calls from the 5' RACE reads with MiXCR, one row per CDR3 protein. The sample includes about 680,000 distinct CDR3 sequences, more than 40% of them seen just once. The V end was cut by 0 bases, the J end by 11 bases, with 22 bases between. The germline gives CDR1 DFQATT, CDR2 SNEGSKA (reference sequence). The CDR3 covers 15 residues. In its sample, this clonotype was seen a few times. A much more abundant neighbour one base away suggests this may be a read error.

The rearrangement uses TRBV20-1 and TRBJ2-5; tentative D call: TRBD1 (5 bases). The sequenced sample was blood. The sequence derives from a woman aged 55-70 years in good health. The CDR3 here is CSARDLRQSGYEQYF. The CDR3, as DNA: TGCAGTGCTAGAGATCTCCGACAGTCTGGGTATGAGCAGTACTTC.